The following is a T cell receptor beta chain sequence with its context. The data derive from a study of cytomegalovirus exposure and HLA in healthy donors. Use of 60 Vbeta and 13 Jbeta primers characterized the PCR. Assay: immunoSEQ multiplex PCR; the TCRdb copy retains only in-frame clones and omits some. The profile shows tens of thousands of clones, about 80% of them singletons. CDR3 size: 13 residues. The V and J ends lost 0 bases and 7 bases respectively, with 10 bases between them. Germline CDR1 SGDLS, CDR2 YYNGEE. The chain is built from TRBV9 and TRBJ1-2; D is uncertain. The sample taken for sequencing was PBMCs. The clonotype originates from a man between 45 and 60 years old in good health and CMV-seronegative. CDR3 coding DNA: TGTGCCAGCAGCGTAGCTCCAGGTAGTGGCTACACCTTC. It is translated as CASSVAPGSGYTF.